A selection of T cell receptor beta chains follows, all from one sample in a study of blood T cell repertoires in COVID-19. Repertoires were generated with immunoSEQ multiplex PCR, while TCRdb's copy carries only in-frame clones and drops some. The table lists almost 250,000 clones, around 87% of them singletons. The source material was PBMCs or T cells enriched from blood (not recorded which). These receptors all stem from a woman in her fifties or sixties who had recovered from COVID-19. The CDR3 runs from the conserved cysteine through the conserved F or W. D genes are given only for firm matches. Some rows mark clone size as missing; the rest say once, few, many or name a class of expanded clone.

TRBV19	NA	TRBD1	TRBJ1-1	TGTGCCAGTAGCACAGGGGGCCAGAACACTGAAGCTTTCTTT	CASSTGGQNTEAFF
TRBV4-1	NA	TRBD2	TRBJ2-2	TGCGCCAGCAGCCTCGGGACTAGCGGGGGGAACACCGGGGAGCTGTTTTTT	CASSLGTSGGNTGELFF
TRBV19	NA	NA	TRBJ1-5	TGTGCCAGTAGTATAGGGGGGGGGTTGGAGCCCCAGCATTTT	CASSIGGGLEPQHF
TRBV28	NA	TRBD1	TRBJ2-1	TGTGCCAGCAGACCCCGGGACAGGGGGTTGTATGAGCAGTTCTTC	CASRPRDRGLYEQFF
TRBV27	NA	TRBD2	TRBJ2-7	TGTGCCAGCAGTGGGACTACACCGCTCCAATCCTACGAGCAGTACTTC	CASSGTTPLQSYEQYF
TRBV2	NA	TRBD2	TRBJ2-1	TGTGCCAGCAAAGGGCTAGCGGCTGACAATGAGCAGTTCTTC	CASKGLAADNEQFF
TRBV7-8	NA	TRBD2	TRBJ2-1	TGTGCCAGCAGCGAGGGACTAGCGGGAGACAATGAGCAGTTCTTC	CASSEGLAGDNEQFF
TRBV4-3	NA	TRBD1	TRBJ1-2	TGCGCCAGCAGCCAATCAGCGCAGGGGGCATCCCTAAGATTCACCTTC	CASSQSAQGASLRFTF
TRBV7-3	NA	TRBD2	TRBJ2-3	TGTGCCAGCAGCCCCATAGCGGGGGAGGCAGATACGCAGTATTTT	CASSPIAGEADTQYF
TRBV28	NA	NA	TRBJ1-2	TGTGCCAGCACTTGGGGCGGGGGGGCTGGTGGCTACACCTTC	CASTWGGGAGGYTF
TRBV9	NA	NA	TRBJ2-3	TGTGCCAGCAGCGAACACCAACCTAGCACAGATACGCAGTATTTT	CASSEHQPSTDTQYF
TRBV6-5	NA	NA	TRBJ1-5	TGTGCCAGCAGTTACGCCTACAATCAGCCCCAGCATTTT	CASSYAYNQPQHF
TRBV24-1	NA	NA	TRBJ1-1	TGTGCCACCAGGGCCCCATATGGCACTGAAGCTTTCTTT	CATRAPYGTEAFF
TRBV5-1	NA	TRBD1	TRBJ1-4	TGCGCCAGCAGCCATCGACCGACAGGGGAAAATGAAAAACTGTTTTTT	CASSHRPTGENEKLFF
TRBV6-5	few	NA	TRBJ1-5	TGTGCCAGCAAAAGATCGGGGAATCAGCCCCAGCATTTT	CASKRSGNQPQHF
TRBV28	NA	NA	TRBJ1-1	TGTGCCAGCAGTAAGTGGGTGGGGGGGGCGGTCACTGAAGCTTTCTTT	CASSKWVGGAVTEAFF
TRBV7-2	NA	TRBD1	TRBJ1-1	TGTGCCAGCAGGCGACAGGGGAACACTGAAGCTTTCTTT	CASRRQGNTEAFF
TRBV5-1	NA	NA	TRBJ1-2	TGCGCCAGCAGCTTGGTACAGGGATATGGCTACACCTTC	CASSLVQGYGYTF
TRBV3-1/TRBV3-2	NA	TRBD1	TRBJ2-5	TGTGCCAGCCGCCACGTCGGACAGGAGGAGACCCAGTACTTC	CASRHVGQEETQYF
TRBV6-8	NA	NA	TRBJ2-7	TGTGCCAGCAGTGGCGGGTCAGACTACGAGCAGTACTTC	CASSGGSDYEQYF
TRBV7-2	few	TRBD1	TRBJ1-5	TGTGCCAGCAGCGTACCGTCCAGGGGGGATCAGCCCCAGCATTTT	CASSVPSRGDQPQHF
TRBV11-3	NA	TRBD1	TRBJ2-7	TGTGCCAGCAGCTTATCATGGGACAGTGACTACGAGCAGTACTTC	CASSLSWDSDYEQYF
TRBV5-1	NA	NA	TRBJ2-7	TGCGCCAGCAGCTTGGCCCCGGGGGGCTTTGGCGAGCAGTACTTC	CASSLAPGGFGEQYF
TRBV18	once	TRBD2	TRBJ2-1	TGTGCCAGCTCACCACCCACGACCCCACTCGGGAGGGACTCCTACAATGAGCAGTTCTTC	CASSPPTTPLGRDSYNEQFF
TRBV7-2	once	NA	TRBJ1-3	TGTGCCAGCCCGCAGGATGGCAGGGCTGGAAACACCATATATTTT	CASPQDGRAGNTIYF
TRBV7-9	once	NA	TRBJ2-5	TGTGCCAGCAGCTTAGCGGCGCAGGGGTGGACCCAGTACTTC	CASSLAAQGWTQYF
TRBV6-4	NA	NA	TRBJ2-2	TGTGCCAGCAGCCCCTCCGGACAGCCCGGCACCGGGGAGCTGTTTTTT	CASSPSGQPGTGELFF
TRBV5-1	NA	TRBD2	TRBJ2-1	TGCGCCAGCAGCTTGGTGGTAGCGGGAGGACCCTACAATGAGCAGTTCTTC	CASSLVVAGGPYNEQFF
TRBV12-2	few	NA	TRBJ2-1	TGTGCAAGTCGCTTAGTGGGTTTGAGCAGGGGCTACTACAATGAGCAGTTCTTC	CASRLVGLSRGYYNEQFF
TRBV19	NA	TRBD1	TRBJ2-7	TGTGCCAGTAGTATGCCGGGACAGGGATCCTACGAGCAGTACTTC	CASSMPGQGSYEQYF
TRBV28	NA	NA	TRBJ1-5	TGTGCCAGCAGTTTGGGGGGATTGGGCAATCAGCCCCAGCATTTT	CASSLGGLGNQPQHF
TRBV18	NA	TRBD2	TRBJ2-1	TGTGCCAGCTCACTTAGCGGGAGCTCCTACAATGAGCAGTTCTTC	CASSLSGSSYNEQFF
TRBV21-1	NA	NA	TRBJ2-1	TGTGCCAGCAACCCACCACTATGGGGAGGGCCGGGTGAGTATGACAATGAGCAGTTCTTC	CASNPPLWGGPGEYDNEQFF
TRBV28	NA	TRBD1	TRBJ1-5	TGTGCCAGCAGCCATAACAGGGGTTTTAGCAATCAGCCCCAGCATTTT	CASSHNRGFSNQPQHF
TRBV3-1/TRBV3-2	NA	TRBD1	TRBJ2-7	TGTGCCAGCAGCCAAGATTACAGGGGCGGTTCCTACGAGCAGTACTTC	CASSQDYRGGSYEQYF
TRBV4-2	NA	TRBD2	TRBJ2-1	TGTGCCAGCAGCCAAACTAGCGTGGGCTACAATGAGCAGTTCTTC	CASSQTSVGYNEQFF
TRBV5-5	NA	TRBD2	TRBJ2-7	TGTGCCAGCAGCGTTTTAAGCGGGACCGAAAGCTCCTACGAGCAGTACTTC	CASSVLSGTESSYEQYF
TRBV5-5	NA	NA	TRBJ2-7	TGTGCCAGCAGCTTGGCCGCCCACAACGAGCAGTACTTC	CASSLAAHNEQYF
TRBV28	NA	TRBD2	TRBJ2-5	TGTGCCAGCAGTTCCCGCGGGACTAGCGGGAGGGAGACCCAGTACTTC	CASSSRGTSGRETQYF
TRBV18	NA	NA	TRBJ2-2	TGTGCCAGCTCTCTTCAGGGGGCTAGCGGTACCGGGGAGCTGTTTTTT	CASSLQGASGTGELFF
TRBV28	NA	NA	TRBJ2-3	TGTGCCAGCAGTTTACCGTCACCCGGAGAAAGAGATACGCAGTATTTT	CASSLPSPGERDTQYF
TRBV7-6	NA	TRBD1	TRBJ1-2	TGTGCCAGCAGCCCCGGGACAGATGGCTACACCTTC	CASSPGTDGYTF
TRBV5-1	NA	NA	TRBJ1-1	TGCGCCAGCAGCTTGGTTTTGGGGATAAAGGGGGACACTGAAGCTTTCTTT	CASSLVLGIKGDTEAFF
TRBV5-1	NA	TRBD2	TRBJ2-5	TGCGCCAGCAGCATGGGACTAGCGGGATACCAAGAGACCCAGTACTTC	CASSMGLAGYQETQYF
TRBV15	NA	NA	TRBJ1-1	TGTGCCACCAGCAGAGATGAGGGCACTGAAGCTTTCTTT	CATSRDEGTEAFF
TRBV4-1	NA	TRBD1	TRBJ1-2	TGCGCCAGCAGCCAGGACCCAACCGGGACAGGGTTTTACGGCTACACCTTC	CASSQDPTGTGFYGYTF
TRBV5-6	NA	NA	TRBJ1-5	TGTGCCAGCAGCTTGGATGCAGGGGGCAATCAGCCCCAGCATTTT	CASSLDAGGNQPQHF
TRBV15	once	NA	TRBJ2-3	TGTGCCACCAGCAGAGAGTCGGAGGGAGCAGATACGCAGTATTTT	CATSRESEGADTQYF
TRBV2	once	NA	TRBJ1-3	TGTGCCAGCAGCCTTACAGGACCGGGCACCATATATTTT	CASSLTGPGTIYF
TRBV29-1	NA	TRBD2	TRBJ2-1	TGCAGCGTCCTCCCGGGACTAGGCACCGAGCAGTTCTTC	CSVLPGLGTEQFF
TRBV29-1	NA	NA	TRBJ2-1	TGCAGCGTTCGTTTGGGAGGTACGAACGATGAGCAGTTCTTC	CSVRLGGTNDEQFF
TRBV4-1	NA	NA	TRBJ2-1	TGCGCCAGCAGCCAACCCGCTAGGGGCTACAATGAGCAGTTCTTC	CASSQPARGYNEQFF
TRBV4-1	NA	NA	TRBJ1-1	TGCGCCAGCAGTCAGGGCGTCGGGAGCGGCACTGAAGCTTTCTTT	CASSQGVGSGTEAFF
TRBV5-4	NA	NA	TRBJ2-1	TGTGCCAGCAGCTTGGGGGACATTATCCCCTCCTACAATGAGCAGTTCTTC	CASSLGDIIPSYNEQFF